This entry describes one T cell receptor beta chain. This sample was included in a study of blood T cell repertoires in COVID-19. On the study more broadly: Sites in the United States, Italy and Spain provided acute and convalescent COVID-19 samples. PBMCs, B-cell-depleted T cells, or T cells were the source of the cDNA or gDNA that made up the material.

This table comes from immunoSEQ multiplex PCR, and its TCRdb copy is limited to in-frame clones, with some not included. This sample has 150,000 to 200,000 clones, with roughly 84% found just once. V was shortened by 5 bases and J by 10 bases, with 12 bases between the two germline ends. This CDR3 contains 12 residues. Germline lookup yields CDR1 SGHAT and CDR2 FQNNGV. The rearrangement joins TRBV11-2 to TRBJ2-1; D is undetermined. The sequencing input was peripheral blood. This receptor was taken from a human donor with acute or convalescent COVID-19. The donor label of this sample is uncertain. CDR3 loop: CASSPEVSEQFF. The CDR3 DNA reads TGTGCCAGCAGCCCAGAGGTCTCAGAGCAGTTCTTC.